This TCR beta chain was observed in a study of cytomegalovirus exposure and HLA in healthy donors (dated by TCRdb to the late 2010s). Study-wide context: In an earlier analysis of roughly 590 of the donors, 250 to 350 Gb of sequence data and 90 million to 120 million unique TCR beta sequences from 150 million to 200 million T cells were reported. Typing coverage varied by locus: about 620-630 donors for A, B, C, DRB1 and DQB1; roughly 560 for DQA1; approximately 570 for DPA1; approximately 450 for DPB1. To predict cytomegalovirus infection status, the study brought together high-throughput TCR immunosequencing, statistical association of individual TCRs with disease status, and machine learning. About 300 gigabases of sequencing data and approximately 85 million unique TCR sequences were included in an early release covering around 650 HLA-typed donors. Rather than drawing on any new phenotypic data, the later analysis identified candidate immune exposures from TCR beta sequences and the way those sequences occurred across donors. Every repertoire in the discovery cohort had been generated on one and the same sequencing platform. The study used immunosequencing to profile the T cell repertoires of hundreds of subjects and linked those repertoires to cytomegalovirus serostatus. A later analysis re-examined previously published TCR beta repertoires from just over 650 donors and added high-resolution HLA genotyping to investigate patterns of TCR occurrence. Besides the first cohort of 666 subjects, a separate validation cohort made up of 120 different subjects was used. A later genetic analysis took genome-wide SNP genotypes for 398 of the 666 donors and used that subset as a discovery cohort. Among about 370 genotyped donors of the cohort, an average of roughly 230,000 unique TCR beta nucleotide sequences was sequenced per donor, of which about 18% were non-productive. An earlier analysis of approximately 640 of the donors applied high-throughput TCR beta sequencing to assess whether each TCR beta V gene segment acted as functional or pseudogenic. Both class I and class II loci were covered by HLA typing, at four-digit resolution. Donor age, sex, ethnicity and CMV serostatus were compiled together with the repertoire data. Roughly 5 DR-DQ haplotypes were handled as single units for association and clustering, since linkage in the cohort was strong. The study was designed to test whether signatures of past pathogen exposure could be identified by cataloging public T cell receptors. The genetic ancestry cluster associated with self-reported Caucasian donors included 81% of the 300 to 450 genotyped donors. The study at large found these results: A further reported finding was that TCR beta sequences accurately predicted the HLA-A and HLA-B alleles for most subjects in the first cohort. While some public TCRs were present in many individuals, most TCR sequences turned up only very rarely across donors. Several of the top co-occurrence clusters appeared to be linked to parvovirus B19, influenza, CMV and Epstein-Barr virus, according to a later analysis. It was suggested by the authors that the approach could potentially be generalized to other disease states and immunological phenotypes. A later genetic analysis associated a missense DCLRE1C variant with V-gene and J-gene trimming of TCR beta chains, and an independent cohort replicated the association. When HLA alleles, especially DR and DQ, strongly co-occurred, TCR associations were difficult to assign to individual alleles. A cluster of highly shared sequence variants was judged likely to represent a technical artifact of the sequencing pipeline. In vitro tests confirmed that a few of the cytomegalovirus-associated TCR beta chains recognize cytomegalovirus antigens. In an earlier analysis of around 600 of the donors, most TCR beta V segments were observed in productive rearrangements about 87% or about 30% of the time, broadly matching IMGT annotations. In a later analysis, HLA-associated TCR beta chains showed more clonal expansion and lower generation probabilities than non-associated chains that were equally common. Correlated functional status among segregating V segments might be attributable to linkage disequilibrium, but an unknown experimental factor could not be ruled out. The cohort was sequenced for TCR beta chains only, and without alpha or paired-chain data the features that could be detected were limited. According to a later analysis, most CMV-associated TCR beta chains appeared to be HLA-restricted, and the HLA associations seemed to be driven largely by CMV exposure. A later genetic analysis reported fewer N-insertions in productive TCRs among donors in an Asian-associated ancestry cluster than the approximately 670-donor mean. A later analysis associated some 17,000 TCR beta sequences with specific HLA alleles at a false discovery rate of 0.05. In a later analysis, TCR association rates were found to vary across HLA loci, with the most associated TCRs seen for DRB1 alleles and the fewest for HLA-C alleles. In the study, approximately 160 TCR beta chains were listed as associated with cytomegalovirus. Because HLA typing was missing for some donors at each locus, association tests included only the typed subset. The only immune exposure information available for the cohort was CMV serostatus. Sequencing depth was assumed to be roughly uniform across donors in the presence/absence analyses, though that assumption may not hold. Some IMGT-functional V segments, including TRBV6-2 and TRBV6-3, could not be distinguished by the 87-base-pair reads and were therefore excluded. The classifier was reported to diagnose cytomegalovirus status with high specificity and sensitivity in both the original cohort and the validation cohort. Because counts were too low, around 17 rarely observed V segments, including chromosome 9 orphons, were left out of the earlier analysis of about 620 of the donors.

The cohort comprised under 700 healthy bone marrow donors. All cohort members were sampled while nominally healthy, although unrecorded immune exposures were likely present. The donor was CMV seropositive and belonged to the group of over 250 seropositive cohort members. Each donor provided a peripheral blood sample, and peripheral blood mononuclear cells were used for TCR beta sequencing. Genomic DNA was extracted from the blood cell samples with the Qiagen DNeasy Blood Extraction Kit. CDR1 and CDR2 (SGDLS, YYNGEE) derive from the germline V gene. The CDR3 measures 13 amino acids from cysteine to phenylalanine. Left in the record is the CDR3 DNA by itself, 39 bases read in frame from the first base. V is clipped by 4 bases and J by 9 bases, and the sequence between their germline boundaries is 11 bases long. Points on this clone: Its antigen specificity is not known. Base qualities were left out, and no much larger clone turns up one base away.

Receptor amplification or capture employed the immunoSEQ multiplex PCR assay. For the multiplex PCR, a mixture combining 60 forward primers for TCR Vbeta segments and 13 reverse primers for TCR Jbeta segments was used. The CDR3 region of rearranged TCR beta genes was amplified from genomic DNA with a multiplex PCR assay. On the Illumina HiSeq System, the amplified TCR beta libraries were sequenced as 87-base-pair reads. The study's processing was this. A later analysis tallied 70 million to 100 million unique TCR beta chains across the 666 repertoires, and about 12 million of those chains were shared by two or more donors. A nearest-neighbor algorithm error-corrected the raw reads and collapsed the reads into unique sequences, merging closely related sequences to remove PCR and sequencing errors. V, D and J gene segments were assigned by aligning CDR3 sequences to IMGT reference sequences. For a sequence to be retained, a match of at least six nucleotides was required to both a V gene segment and a J gene segment. Rearrangements were classified as productive when the CDR3 lacked stop codons and remained in frame with V and J, and all other rearrangements were classified as non-productive. Following IMGT convention, CDR3 was defined as the stretch from the second conserved V-encoded cysteine to the conserved J-encoded phenylalanine. In an earlier analysis of approximately 590 of the donors, sequences lacking an unambiguous match to a single V gene segment were excluded. An earlier analysis of 500 to 700 of the donors classified V segments as functional when productive rearrangements were above 56.7% and as segregating when the standard deviation between donors was above 5%. To diagnose cytomegalovirus status from the catalog of TCR beta chain sequences, a statistical classification framework was built. A later analysis assigned V and J genes by comparing TCR nucleotide sequences with IMGT/GENE-DB human TR gene sequences. Using the TCRdist pipeline, a later analysis assigned CDR3 sequences along with most-parsimonious VDJ recombination scenarios. In a later analysis, each TCR beta chain was defined by its CDR3 amino acid sequence together with its V-gene family, and reads lacking a unique V-gene family were excluded. As a way to deal with suspected cross-contamination and a sequencing artifact, a later analysis dropped more than 500 nucleotide sequences that were highly shared and had low generation probability. A later analysis calculated a clonal expansion index for each public chain from normalized within-repertoire ranks of inferred template counts. Generation probabilities in a later analysis came from a VDJ recombination model fitted to out-of-frame rearrangements, and those results were checked against IGoR. A later analysis scored TCR-TCR, TCR-HLA and TCR-CMV co-occurrence with hypergeometric tests, applying a repertoire-size bias correction to TCR pairs. A later analysis estimated false discovery rates by permuting HLA or CMV assignments 20 times. A later analysis grouped co-occurring TCRs with DBSCAN, adding TCRdist sequence similarity when clustering within HLA-allele-positive subsets. Co-occurrence clustering excluded repertoires with fewer than 30,000 or more than 120,000 public chains, plus five with anomalous nucleotide sharing. TCRdb obtained this table from immuneACCESS and retained in-frame rearrangements with V and J assigned. These tables miss some clones; where compared with another copy, unresolved V genes account for less than half of the shortfall, and the remainder is unexplained. Clonal size and the V and J genes are those of that table, whereas D and trimming came from the DNA. For this sample the table gives roughly 100,000 clones, of which over 65% were detected only once. The ten largest clonotypes hold around 8.5% of the sample.

Sequences were obtained from PBMCs. The rearrangement combines TRBV9 with TRBJ1-6, with no confidently assigned D gene. The TCR comes from a middle-aged man in good health and CMV-seropositive. The CDR3 region: CASSPYYGSPLHF. DNA sequence: TGTGCCAGCAGCCCTTACTATGGTTCACCCCTCCACTTT.